The 25 T cell receptor beta chains reported below all come from one sample, sequenced in a study of beta chain features in type 1 diabetes. The authors reverse transcribed all of the isolated RNA, so sequencing captured expressed TCRB transcripts. The protocol was immunoSEQ multiplex PCR, while the TCRdb copy is restricted to in-frame clones and leaves out a portion. The table lists a few hundred thousand clones, more than 9.5% of them singletons, with 0.015% in the top ten. What was sequenced was naive CD4+ T cells from blood. The origin of the receptors is a woman in her 30s in good health.

The chain employs TRBV7-2 and TRBJ2-3, with D unclear. CDR3 length: 14 residues. Germline-derived CDR1 and CDR2 are SGHTA and FQGNSA. V was trimmed by 2 bases and J by 3 bases, leaving 9 bases between them. The chain's CDR3 is CASSLLQVTDTQYF. DNA of the CDR3: TGTGCCAGCAGCTTACTGCAGGTAACAGATACGCAGTATTTT.

This clone was detected only a few times. The same CDR3 is also encoded by other DNA sequences in this sample. V gene TRBV6-5 combines with J gene TRBJ1-2; the D gene is possibly TRBD1 (5 bases). CDR3 length equals 13 residues. Germline V CDR1 and CDR2: MNHEY, SVGAGI. Trimming removed 3 bases from V and 2 bases from J, with 7 bases in between. DNA for the CDR3: TGTGCCAGCAGTTATGACAGAAACTATGGCTACACCTTC. Translating gives CASSYDRNYGYTF.

The chain employs TRBV6-5 and TRBJ2-5; 7 bases are shared with TRBD1. V was clipped by 2 bases and J by 5 bases; unmatched bases: 5. The CDR3 is 14 amino acids. Germline V gives CDR1 MNHEY, CDR2 SVGAGI. This CDR3 reads CASSYRQGRETQYF. CDR3 DNA sequence: TGTGCCAGCAGTTACCGACAGGGCCGCGAGACCCAGTACTTC.

The chain uses TRBV4-1 and TRBJ1-2, with a tentative D call TRBD1 (5 bases). Trimming took off 4 bases at V and 0 bases at J, with 12 bases between the two ends. This CDR3 region has 15 residues. Germline CDR1 and CDR2: MGHRA and YSYEKL. CDR3 in DNA: TGCGCCAGCAGCCTGGGACTCCCGTCTAACTATGGCTACACCTTC. It translates to CASSLGLPSNYGYTF.

In its sample, this clone was seen a few times. The chain couples TRBV29-1 to TRBJ2-1; 7 bases agree with TRBD2. CDR1 is SQVTM, CDR2 ANQGSEA, per germline. CDR3 length equals 14 residues. J gave up 4 bases and V 3 bases, and 6 bases lay outside the gene matches. The CDR3 region is CSVEEGGGYNEQFF. DNA for the CDR3: TGCAGCGTTGAGGAAGGCGGGGGTTACAATGAGCAGTTCTTC.

This clone turned up a few times. This sequence joins TRBV6-6 and TRBJ2-1; D gene uncertain. Trimming cost V 7 bases and J 9 bases, with 10 bases left between them. This CDR3 is 11 amino acids long. The germline V gene has CDR1 MNHNY and CDR2 SVGAGI (reference sequence). For the CDR3, the DNA is TGTGCCAGCAAGGCGGCTGCTGAGCAGTTCTTC. Protein product: CASKAAAEQFF.

J is TRBJ1-2 and V is TRBV28; D unresolved. The germline gives CDR1 MDHEN, CDR2 SYDVKM. The V and J ends lost 6 bases and 4 bases respectively, with 12 bases between them. The CDR3 runs 13 residues. DNA of the CDR3: TGTGCCAGCAGATGGGCCGGCGTCTATGGCTACACCTTC. Its protein is CASRWAGVYGYTF.

The chain joins TRBV7-9 to TRBJ2-1; 9 nucleotides agree with TRBD2. Germline CDR1 SEHNR, CDR2 FQNEAQ (reference sequence). V trimming: 2 bases; J trimming: 0 bases; junction bases outside the gene matches: 5. The CDR3 is 17 residues long. This CDR3 reads CASSLSVSGSSYNEQFF. The DNA for the CDR3 is TGTGCCAGCAGCTTATCTGTTAGCGGGAGCTCCTACAATGAGCAGTTCTTC.

The sample holds a few counts of this clone. This chain links TRBV25-1 with TRBJ2-6; D may be TRBD1 (5 bases). CDR1 is MGHDK and CDR2 is SYGVNS in the germline V gene. V lost 4 bases to trimming and J lost 2 bases, with 9 bases between them. CDR3 length: 15 amino acids. The CDR3 DNA follows: TGTGCCAGCAGTGGGCTAGGGGCTGGGGCCAACGTCCTGACTTTC. This sequence encodes CASSGLGAGANVLTF.

The chain recombines TRBV5-6 with TRBJ1-2; 9 bases are a match to TRBD1. V lost 4 bases to trimming and J lost 6 bases; unmatched junction nucleotides: 13. This CDR3 spans 16 amino acids. Germline loops: CDR1 SGHDT, CDR2 YYEEEE. CDR3 sequence: CASSEGTGYRLDGYTF. In DNA, the CDR3 is TGTGCCAGCAGCGAGGGGACAGGGTATCGTCTTGATGGCTACACCTTC.

This clone was counted a few times. J is TRBJ1-2 and V is TRBV28; 9 bases line up with TRBD1. Germline CDR1 MDHEN, CDR2 SYDVKM. The CDR3 sequence is 13 residues long. The J segment lost 7 bases and the V segment lost 5 bases, leaving 5 bases of the junction unmatched. CDR3: CASSRTGDFGYTF. As DNA, the CDR3 is TGTGCCAGCAGTCGGACAGGGGATTTTGGCTACACCTTC.

The chain recombines TRBV10-3 with TRBJ2-1; TRBD2 might be the D (5 bases). Germline assignment: CDR1 ENHRY and CDR2 SYGVKD. CDR3 size: 16 residues. The V and J ends lost 6 bases and 6 bases respectively, with 21 bases between them. The CDR3 DNA is TGTGCCATCAGACACCCAGGTGGGGAGTCGTTCAATGAGCAGTTCTTC. This gives the protein CAIRHPGGESFNEQFF.

The V and J genes are TRBV7-9 and TRBJ1-5; D unclear. This CDR3 has 15 residues. The V end was cut by 3 bases, the J end by 3 bases, with 12 bases between. Germline V gives CDR1 SEHNR, CDR2 FQNEAQ (reference sequence). The CDR3 loop reads CASSLGSLNNQPQHF. As DNA, the CDR3 is TGTGCCAGCAGCTTGGGCAGTTTGAACAATCAGCCCCAGCATTTT. Full variable domain (remainder filled in from reference TRBV7-9 and TRBJ1-5): DTGVSQNPRHKITKRGQNVTFRCDPISEHNRLYWYRQTLGQGPEFLTYFQNEAQLEKSRLLSDRFSAERPKGSFSTLEIQRTEQGDSAMYLCASSLGSLNNQPQHFGDGTRLSIL.

In this sample, this clone turned up a few times. This chain connects TRBV18 to TRBJ1-1; D is perhaps TRBD1 (6 bases). V lost 6 bases and J 0 bases, leaving 20 bases between the germline ends. This CDR3 is 17 amino acids long. Germline V gives CDR1 KGHSH, CDR2 LQKENI. CDR3 bases: TGTGCCAGCTCCCCCGGGCAGGGGCCACCTTTGAACACTGAAGCTTTCTTT. This gives the protein CASSPGQGPPLNTEAFF.

In its sample, this clone was seen a few times. This chain connects TRBV14 to TRBJ2-3; tentative D call: TRBD2 (6 bases). Trimming stripped 5 bases from V and 2 bases from J, with 11 bases between. The CDR3 spans 14 residues. CDR1 SGHDN and CDR2 FVKESK come from the germline V gene. CDR3 loop: CASSFGLHTDTQYF. DNA of the CDR3: TGTGCCAGCAGCTTCGGACTACACACAGATACGCAGTATTTT. Variable domain in full (rest from reference TRBV14 and TRBJ2-3): EAGVTQFPSHSVIEKGQTVTLRCDPISGHDNLYWYRRVMGKEIKFLLHFVKESKQDESGMPNNRFLAERTGGTYSTLKVQPAELEDSGVYFCASSFGLHTDTQYFGPGTRLTVL.

The rearrangement links TRBV28 to TRBJ2-1; TRBD2 matches 10 bases. The V segment lost 5 bases and the J segment 4 bases; nucleotides outside the gene matches: 5. The CDR3 loop spans 15 amino acids. Looked up from germline, CDR1 is MDHEN and CDR2 is SYDVKM. CDR3 sequence (DNA): TGTGCCAGCAGTAGGTCGGGACTAGCGTACAATGAGCAGTTCTTC. It encodes CASSRSGLAYNEQFF. The variable domain in full, with the rest retrieved from reference TRBV28 and TRBJ2-1, is DVKVTQSSRYLVKRTGEKVFLECVQDMDHENMFWYRQDPGLGLRLIYFSYDVKMKEKGDIPEGYSVSREKKERFSLILESASTNQTSMYLCASSRSGLAYNEQFFGPGTRLTVL.

The J gene is TRBJ2-7, the V gene TRBV6-5, with 7 bases identical to TRBD1. The CDR3 is made up of 16 amino acids. V lost 0 bases and J lost 0; bases outside the gene matches: 5. The germline V gene encodes CDR1 MNHEY and CDR2 SVGAGI. CDR3 DNA sequence: TGTGCCAGCAGTTACTCGATACAGGGGTCCTCCTACGAGCAGTACTTC. Its translation: CASSYSIQGSSYEQYF.

The chain joins TRBV7-2 to TRBJ1-1, with D tentatively TRBD1 (5 bases). Per the germline V gene, CDR1 is SGHTA and CDR2 is FQGNSA. The CDR3 sequence is 15 residues long. The germline V and J ends were trimmed by 1 base and 6 bases, with 15 bases remaining between them. The CDR3 sequence is CASSLVGVRPPEAFF. The CDR3 DNA reads TGTGCCAGCAGCTTAGTAGGGGTACGCCCGCCTGAAGCTTTCTTT.

CDR3 sequence: CASRGTGAGQYF. In nucleotides, the CDR3 is TGTGCCAGCCGTGGTACGGGTGCTGGTCAGTACTTC. The rearrangement joins TRBV28 to TRBJ2-7; D call uncertain. This CDR3 is 12 amino acids long. The germline V gene encodes CDR1 MDHEN and CDR2 SYDVKM. Between the trimmed V and J ends, which lost 8 bases and 10 bases, there was a span of 18 bases. The whole variable domain, filled in from reference TRBV28 and TRBJ2-7, reads DVKVTQSSRYLVKRTGEKVFLECVQDMDHENMFWYRQDPGLGLRLIYFSYDVKMKEKGDIPEGYSVSREKKERFSLILESASTNQTSMYLCASRGTGAGQYFGPGTRLTVT.

The chain is built from TRBV5-4 and TRBJ1-2; D is undetermined. The germline gives CDR1 SGHNT, CDR2 YYREEE (reference sequence). Between the trimmed V and J ends, which lost 2 bases and 4 bases, there was a span of 12 bases. The CDR3 runs 14 residues. CDR3 sequence (DNA): TGTGCCAGCAGCTTTTCAGATCCGGGCTATGGCTACACCTTC. It translates to CASSFSDPGYGYTF.

The chain is built from TRBV2 and TRBJ2-5; D is undetermined. Germline loops: CDR1 SNHLY, CDR2 FYNNEI. V was clipped by 6 bases and J by 3 bases, with 11 bases between them. The CDR3 has 13 residues. The CDR3 DNA sequence: TGTGCCAGCAGCGAGTCCCCCGAAGAGACCCAGTACTTC. Protein sequence: CASSESPEETQYF. The full variable domain, rest sourced from reference TRBV2 and TRBJ2-5, is EPEVTQTPSHQVTQMGQEVILRCVPISNHLYFYWYRQILGQKVEFLVSFYNNEISEKSEIFDDQFSVERPDGSNFTLKIRSTKLEDSAMYFCASSESPEETQYFGPGTRLLVL.

This clone was detected a few times. The J gene is TRBJ1-3, the V gene TRBV7-6; D remains unclear. V lost 5 bases to trimming and J lost 0 bases, with 8 bases between them. CDR3 length equals 14 residues. Germline CDR1 SGHVS, CDR2 FNYEAQ. The DNA of the CDR3 is TGTGCCAGCAGCAGCATATCCTCTGGAAACACCATATATTTT. It yields the protein CASSSISSGNTIYF. The variable domain in full, with the rest retrieved from reference TRBV7-6 and TRBJ1-3, is GAGVSQSPRYKVTKRGQDVALRCDPISGHVSLYWYRQALGQGPEFLTYFNYEAQQDKSGLPNDRFSAERPEGSISTLTIQRTEQRDSAMYRCASSSISSGNTIYFGEGSWLTVV.

The V and J genes are TRBV7-2 and TRBJ2-7, with 7 positions matching TRBD2. Losses at the gene ends were 1 base for V and 3 bases for J; bases not matched to a gene: 3. Germline V gene sequence: CDR1 SGHTA, CDR2 FQGNSA. The CDR3 loop spans 14 amino acids. The CDR3 loop reads CASSLEGLSYEQYF. CDR3 bases: TGTGCCAGCAGCTTAGAGGGACTAAGCTACGAGCAGTACTTC.

In its sample, this clone was seen a few times. The CDR3 DNA is TGTGCCAGCAGTAACACGTGGCGGGAATACAATGAGCAGTTCTTC. Protein product: CASSNTWREYNEQFF. This chain joins TRBV6-5 and TRBJ2-1, with D tentatively TRBD2 (6 bases). Germline values: CDR1 MNHEY, CDR2 SVGAGI. CDR3 length: 15 residues. Deletions cut 5 bases from V and 4 bases from J, with 15 bases between.

This clone appeared a few times. This chain joins TRBV19 and TRBJ1-2, with 9 bases matching TRBD1. The germline gives CDR1 LNHDA, CDR2 SQIVND (reference sequence). The ends lost 4 bases at V and 2 bases at J; junction bases unmatched: 8. The CDR3 spans 16 residues. This chain's CDR3 is CASSTSGQGINYGYTF. The CDR3 nucleotides read TGTGCCAGTAGTACATCCGGACAGGGGATCAACTATGGCTACACCTTC.